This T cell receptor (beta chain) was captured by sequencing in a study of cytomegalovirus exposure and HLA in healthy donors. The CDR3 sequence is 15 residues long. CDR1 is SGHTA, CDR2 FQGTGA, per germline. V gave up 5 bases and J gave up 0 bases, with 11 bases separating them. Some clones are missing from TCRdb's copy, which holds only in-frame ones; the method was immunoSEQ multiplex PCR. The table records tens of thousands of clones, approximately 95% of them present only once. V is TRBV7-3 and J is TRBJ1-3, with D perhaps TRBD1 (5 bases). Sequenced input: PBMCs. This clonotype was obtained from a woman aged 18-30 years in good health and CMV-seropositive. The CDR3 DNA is TGTGCCAGCAGCCCAACCGGGGGCTCTGGAAACACCATATATTTT. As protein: CASSPTGGSGNTIYF.